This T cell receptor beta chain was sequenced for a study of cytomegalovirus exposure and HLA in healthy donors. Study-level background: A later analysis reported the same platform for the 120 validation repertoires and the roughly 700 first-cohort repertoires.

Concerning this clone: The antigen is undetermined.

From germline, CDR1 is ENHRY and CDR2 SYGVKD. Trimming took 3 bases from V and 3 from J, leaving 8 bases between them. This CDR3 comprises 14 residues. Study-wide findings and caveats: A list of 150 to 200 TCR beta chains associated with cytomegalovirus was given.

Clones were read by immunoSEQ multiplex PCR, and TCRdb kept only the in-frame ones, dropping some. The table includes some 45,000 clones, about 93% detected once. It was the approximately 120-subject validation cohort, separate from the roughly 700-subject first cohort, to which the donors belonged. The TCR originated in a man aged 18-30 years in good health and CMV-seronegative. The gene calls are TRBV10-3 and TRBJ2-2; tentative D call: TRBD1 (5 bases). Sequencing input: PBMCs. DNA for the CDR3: TGTGCCATCAGTGAAGGGGCGGACACCGGGGAGCTGTTTTTT. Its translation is CAISEGADTGELFF.